This T cell receptor (beta chain) was recovered during a study of blood T cell repertoires in COVID-19. As for the study in general: Material from acute and convalescent COVID-19 was sourced from the United States, Italy and Spain. The cDNA or gDNA used as material had been derived from T cells, B-cell-depleted T cells, or PBMCs.

Germline V CDR1 and CDR2: SNHLY, FYNNEI. CDR3 length equals 14 residues. V was cut by 0 bases and J by 8 bases, with 10 bases left in between. As processed by the authors: Estimated nucleated cell counts came from reference gene primer amplification. Some clones are missing from TCRdb's copy, which holds only in-frame ones; the method was immunoSEQ multiplex PCR. The D gene and trimming were derived from the DNA, and the V and J assignments and clone size from that table. This sample has about 150,000 clones, with roughly nine tenths found just once. J is TRBJ2-2 and V is TRBV2; TRBD1 is a possible D gene (6 bases). Material for sequencing was peripheral blood. This receptor was obtained from a man in his fifties or sixties with acute or convalescent COVID-19. In nucleotides, the CDR3 is TGTGCCAGCAGTGAAGCGCTTCAGGGGGGGGAGCTGTTTTTT. It is translated as CASSEALQGGELFF. Looking up the rest from reference TRBV2 and TRBJ2-2 gives the full variable domain: EPEVTQTPSHQVTQMGQEVILRCVPISNHLYFYWYRQILGQKVEFLVSFYNNEISEKSEIFDDQFSVERPDGSNFTLKIRSTKLEDSAMYFCASSEALQGGELFFGEGSRLTVL.